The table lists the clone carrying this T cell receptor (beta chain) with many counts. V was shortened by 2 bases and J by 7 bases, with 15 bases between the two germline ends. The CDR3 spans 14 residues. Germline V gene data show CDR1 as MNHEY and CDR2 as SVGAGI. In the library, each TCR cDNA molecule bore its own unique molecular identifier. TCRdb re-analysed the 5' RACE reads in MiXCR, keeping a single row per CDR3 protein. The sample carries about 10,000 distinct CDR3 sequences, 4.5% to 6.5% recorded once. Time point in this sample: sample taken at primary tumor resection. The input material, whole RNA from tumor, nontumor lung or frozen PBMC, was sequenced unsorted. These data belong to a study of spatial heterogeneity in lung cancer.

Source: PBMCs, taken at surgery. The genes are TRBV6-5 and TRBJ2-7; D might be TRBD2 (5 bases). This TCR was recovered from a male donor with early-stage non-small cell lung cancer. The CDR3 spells CASSYRGPPGEQYF. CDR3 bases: TGTGCCAGCAGTTACCGAGGGCCGCCGGGAGAGCAGTACTTC.